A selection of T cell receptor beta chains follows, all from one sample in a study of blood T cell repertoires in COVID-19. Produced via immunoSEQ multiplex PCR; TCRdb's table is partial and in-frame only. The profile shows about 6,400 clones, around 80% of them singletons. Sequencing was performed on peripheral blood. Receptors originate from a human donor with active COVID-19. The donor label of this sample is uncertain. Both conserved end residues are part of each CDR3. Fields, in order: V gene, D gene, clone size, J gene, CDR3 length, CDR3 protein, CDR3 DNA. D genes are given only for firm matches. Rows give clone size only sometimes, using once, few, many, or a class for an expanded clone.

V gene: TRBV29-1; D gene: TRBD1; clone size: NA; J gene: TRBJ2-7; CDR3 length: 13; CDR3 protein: CSVEKTGGYEQYF; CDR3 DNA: TGCAGCGTCGAGAAGACAGGGGGGTACGAGCAGTACTTC
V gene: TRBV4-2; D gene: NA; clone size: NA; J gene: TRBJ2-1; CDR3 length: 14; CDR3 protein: CASSQTGGNNEQFF; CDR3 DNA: TGTGCCAGCAGCCAAACCGGGGGAAACAATGAGCAGTTCTTC
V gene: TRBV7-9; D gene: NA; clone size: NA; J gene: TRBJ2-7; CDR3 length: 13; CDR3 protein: CASSSYREHEQYF; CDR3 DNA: TGTGCCAGCAGCTCATACAGGGAACACGAGCAGTACTTC
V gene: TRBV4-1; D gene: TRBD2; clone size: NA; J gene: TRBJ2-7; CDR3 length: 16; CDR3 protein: CASSSAGGGGPYEQYF; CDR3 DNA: TGCGCCAGCAGTTCCGCAGGCGGCGGGGGGCCCTACGAGCAGTACTTC
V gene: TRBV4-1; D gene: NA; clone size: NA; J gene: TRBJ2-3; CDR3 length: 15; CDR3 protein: CASSQDYQVTDTQYF; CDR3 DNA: TGCGCCAGCAGCCAAGACTACCAGGTCACAGATACGCAGTATTTT
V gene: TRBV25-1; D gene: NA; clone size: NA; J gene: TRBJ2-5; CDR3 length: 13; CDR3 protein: CASSDNVPRAQYF; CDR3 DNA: TGTGCCAGCAGTGACAACGTTCCCAGGGCCCAGTACTTC
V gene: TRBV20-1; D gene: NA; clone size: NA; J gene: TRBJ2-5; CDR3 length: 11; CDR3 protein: CSAKLQETQYF; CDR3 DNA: TGCAGTGCTAAACTACAAGAGACCCAGTACTTC
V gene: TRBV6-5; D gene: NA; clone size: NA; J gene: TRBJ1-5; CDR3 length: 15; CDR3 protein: CASRALLGGTQPQHF; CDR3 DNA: TGTGCCAGCAGAGCTCTCTTGGGGGGGACGCAGCCCCAGCATTTT
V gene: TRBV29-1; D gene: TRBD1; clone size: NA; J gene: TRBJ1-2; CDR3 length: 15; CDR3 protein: CSVEPFRDRAYGYTF; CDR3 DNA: TGCAGCGTTGAACCATTCCGGGACAGGGCGTATGGCTACACCTTC
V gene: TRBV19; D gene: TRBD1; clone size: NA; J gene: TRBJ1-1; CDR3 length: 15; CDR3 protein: CASSTKTGFDTEAFF; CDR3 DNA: TGTGCCAGTAGTACTAAGACAGGGTTTGACACTGAAGCTTTCTTT
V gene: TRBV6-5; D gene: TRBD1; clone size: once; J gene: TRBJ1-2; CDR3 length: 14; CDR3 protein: CAISRDRANYGYTF; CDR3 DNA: TGTGCCATTAGCCGGGACAGGGCTAACTATGGCTACACCTTC
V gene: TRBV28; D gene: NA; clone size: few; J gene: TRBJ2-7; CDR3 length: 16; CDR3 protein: CASSRPGPTSENEQYF; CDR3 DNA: TGTGCCAGCAGTCGCCCGGGTCCCACCAGCGAGAACGAGCAGTACTTC
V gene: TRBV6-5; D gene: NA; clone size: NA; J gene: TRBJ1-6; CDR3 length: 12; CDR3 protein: CASSYLNSPLHF; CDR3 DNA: TGTGCCAGCAGTTACTTAAATTCACCCCTCCACTTT
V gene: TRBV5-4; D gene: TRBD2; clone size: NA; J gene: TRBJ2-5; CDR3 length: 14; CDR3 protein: CASSAGGAPETQYF; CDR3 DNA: TGTGCCAGCAGCGCCGGGGGGGCCCCAGAGACCCAGTACTTC
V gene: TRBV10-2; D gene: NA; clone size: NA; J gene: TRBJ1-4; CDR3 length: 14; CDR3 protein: CASSAPREVEKLFF; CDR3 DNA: TGCGCCAGCAGTGCCCCCAGGGAGGTGGAAAAACTGTTTTTT
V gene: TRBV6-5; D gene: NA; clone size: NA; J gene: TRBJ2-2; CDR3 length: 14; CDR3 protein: CAGGGGTTPGELFF; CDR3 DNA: TGTGCCGGAGGGGGGGGGACAACCCCCGGGGAGCTGTTTTTT
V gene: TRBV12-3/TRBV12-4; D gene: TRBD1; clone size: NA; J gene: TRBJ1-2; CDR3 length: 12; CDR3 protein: CASSGQVYGYTF; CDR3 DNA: TGTGCCAGCAGCGGACAGGTCTATGGCTACACCTTC
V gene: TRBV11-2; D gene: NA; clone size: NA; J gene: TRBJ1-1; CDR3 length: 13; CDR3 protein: CASSLQGTTEAFF; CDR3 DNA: TGTGCCAGCAGCTTGCAGGGCACCACTGAAGCTTTCTTT
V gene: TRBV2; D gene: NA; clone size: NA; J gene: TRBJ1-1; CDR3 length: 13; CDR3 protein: CASSEILDTEAFF; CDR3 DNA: TGTGCCAGCAGTGAAATATTAGACACTGAAGCTTTCTTT
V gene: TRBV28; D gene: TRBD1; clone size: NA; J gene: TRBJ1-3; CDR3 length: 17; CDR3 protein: CASSPQGTGRTGNTIYF; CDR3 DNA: TGTGCCAGCAGTCCCCAAGGGACAGGGCGCACTGGAAACACCATATATTTT
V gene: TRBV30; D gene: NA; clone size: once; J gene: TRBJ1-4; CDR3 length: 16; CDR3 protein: CAWSVRRGLRGEKLFF; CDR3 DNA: TGTGCCTGGAGTGTACGCCGGGGACTGCGAGGTGAAAAACTGTTTTTT
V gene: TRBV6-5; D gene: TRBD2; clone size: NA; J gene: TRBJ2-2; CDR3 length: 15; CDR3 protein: CASTQLAANTGELFF; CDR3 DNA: TGTGCCAGCACCCAACTAGCGGCAAACACCGGGGAGCTGTTTTTT
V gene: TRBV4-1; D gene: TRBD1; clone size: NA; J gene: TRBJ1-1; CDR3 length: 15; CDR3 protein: CASSTRTGNNTEAFF; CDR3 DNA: TGCGCCAGCAGCACCCGGACAGGGAACAACACTGAAGCTTTCTTT
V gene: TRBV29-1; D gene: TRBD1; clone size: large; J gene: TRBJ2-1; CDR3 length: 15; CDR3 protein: CSVEVWDSSYNEQFF; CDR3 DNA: TGCAGCGTTGAAGTGTGGGACAGCTCCTACAATGAGCAGTTCTTC
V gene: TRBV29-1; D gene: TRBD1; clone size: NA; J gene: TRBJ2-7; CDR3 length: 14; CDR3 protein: CSVELSGGSYEQYF; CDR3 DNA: TGCAGCGTTGAATTATCAGGGGGCTCCTACGAGCAGTACTTC
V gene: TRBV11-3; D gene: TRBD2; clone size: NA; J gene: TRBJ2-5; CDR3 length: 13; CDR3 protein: CASSPGGSETQYF; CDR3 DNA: TGTGCCAGCAGCCCGGGGGGTTCGGAGACCCAGTACTTC
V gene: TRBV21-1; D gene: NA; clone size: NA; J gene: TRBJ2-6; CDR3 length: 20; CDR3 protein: CASSKVGREGALSGANVLTF; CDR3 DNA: TGTGCCAGCAGCAAAGTGGGGCGGGAGGGGGCGCTTTCTGGGGCCAACGTCCTGACTTTC
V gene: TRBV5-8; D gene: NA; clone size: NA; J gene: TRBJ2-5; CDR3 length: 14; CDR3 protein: CASSTDPDVGTQYF; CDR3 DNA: TGTGCCAGCAGCACAGACCCCGACGTAGGGACCCAGTACTTC
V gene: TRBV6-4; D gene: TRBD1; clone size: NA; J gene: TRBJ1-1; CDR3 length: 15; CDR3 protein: CASSDLPGQRLEAFF; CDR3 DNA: TGTGCCAGCAGTGACTTACCGGGACAGAGACTTGAAGCTTTCTTT
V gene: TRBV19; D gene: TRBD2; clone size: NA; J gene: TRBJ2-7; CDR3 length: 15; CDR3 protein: CASSIYGLAGGEQYF; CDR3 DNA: TGTGCCAGTAGTATTTATGGGCTAGCGGGAGGCGAGCAGTACTTC
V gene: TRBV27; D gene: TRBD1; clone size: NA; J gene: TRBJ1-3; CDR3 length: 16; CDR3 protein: CASSSQGGRSGNTIYF; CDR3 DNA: TGTGCCAGCAGTTCCCAAGGGGGCCGGTCTGGAAACACCATATATTTT
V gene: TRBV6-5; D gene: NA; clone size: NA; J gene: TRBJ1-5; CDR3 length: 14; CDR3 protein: CASSYSSSYQPQHF; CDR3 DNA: TGTGCCAGCAGTTACTCGTCCAGTTATCAGCCCCAGCATTTT
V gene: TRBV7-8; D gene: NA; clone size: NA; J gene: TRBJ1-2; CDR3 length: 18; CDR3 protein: CASSLAQGTPSRKNGYTF; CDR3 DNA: TGTGCCAGCAGCTTAGCGCAGGGGACACCCTCCAGGAAGAATGGCTACACCTTC
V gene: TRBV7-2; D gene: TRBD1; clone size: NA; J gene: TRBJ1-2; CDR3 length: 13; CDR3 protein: CASSSRQGNGYTF; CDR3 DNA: TGTGCCAGCAGCTCCAGACAGGGGAATGGCTACACCTTC
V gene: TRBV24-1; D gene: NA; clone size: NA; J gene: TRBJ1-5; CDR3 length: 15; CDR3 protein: CATSDDRYSNQPQHF; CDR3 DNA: TGTGCCACCAGTGATGACAGGTATAGCAATCAGCCCCAGCATTTT
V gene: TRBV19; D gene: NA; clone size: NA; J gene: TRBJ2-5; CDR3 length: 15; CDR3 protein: CASSIDGAGQETQYF; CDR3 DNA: TGTGCCAGTAGTATAGATGGGGCAGGGCAAGAGACCCAGTACTTC
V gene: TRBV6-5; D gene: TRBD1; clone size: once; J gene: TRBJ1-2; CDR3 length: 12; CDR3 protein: CASRDREYGYTF; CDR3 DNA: TGTGCCAGCAGGGACAGGGAATATGGCTACACCTTC
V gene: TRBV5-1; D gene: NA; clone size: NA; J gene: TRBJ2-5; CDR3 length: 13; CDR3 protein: CASSLGVQETQYF; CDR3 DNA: TGCGCCAGCAGCTTGGGAGTACAAGAGACCCAGTACTTC
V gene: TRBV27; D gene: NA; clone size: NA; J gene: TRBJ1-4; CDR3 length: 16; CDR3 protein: CASRPLYRALNEKLFF; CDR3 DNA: TGTGCCAGCAGACCCCTTTACAGGGCCCTTAATGAAAAACTGTTTTTT
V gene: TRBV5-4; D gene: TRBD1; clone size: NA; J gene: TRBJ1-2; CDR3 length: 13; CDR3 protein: CASSPTGNYGYTF; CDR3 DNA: TGTGCCAGCAGCCCGACAGGGAACTATGGCTACACCTTC